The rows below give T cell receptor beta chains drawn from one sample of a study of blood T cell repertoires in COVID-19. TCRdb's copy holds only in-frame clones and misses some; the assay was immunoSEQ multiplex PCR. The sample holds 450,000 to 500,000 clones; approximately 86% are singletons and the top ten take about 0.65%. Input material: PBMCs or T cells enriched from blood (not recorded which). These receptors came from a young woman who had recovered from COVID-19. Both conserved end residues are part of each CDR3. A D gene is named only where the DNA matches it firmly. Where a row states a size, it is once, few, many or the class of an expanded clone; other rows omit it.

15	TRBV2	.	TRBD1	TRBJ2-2	TGTGCCAGCAGCCCGACCCGGACAGGCACCGGGGAGCTGTTTTTT	CASSPTRTGTGELFF
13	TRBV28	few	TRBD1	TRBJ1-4	TGTGCCAGCAGAAGGGACAGCAATGAAAAACTGTTTTTT	CASRRDSNEKLFF
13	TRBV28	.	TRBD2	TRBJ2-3	TGTGCCAGCACGGGGGGTAGAGGAGATACGCAGTATTTT	CASTGGRGDTQYF
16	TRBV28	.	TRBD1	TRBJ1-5	TGTGCCAGCCAAGAGAGAACAGGGGGCGCGGGTCAGCCCCAGCATTTT	CASQERTGGAGQPQHF
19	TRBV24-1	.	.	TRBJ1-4	TGTGCCACCAGTGATCCCCATCCTACCGACGGGGTGTTGGATGAAAAACTGTTTTTT	CATSDPHPTDGVLDEKLFF
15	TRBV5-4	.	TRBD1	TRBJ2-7	TGTGCCAGCAGCGCGGGACAGGAGAGCTCCTACGAGCAGTACTTC	CASSAGQESSYEQYF
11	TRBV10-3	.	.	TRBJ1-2	TGTGCCATCAGTGAGTATGGCGGCTACACCTTC	CAISEYGGYTF
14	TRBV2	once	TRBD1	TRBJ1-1	TGTGCCAGCAGGGACAGGGGGGGAAACACTGAAGCTTTCTTT	CASRDRGGNTEAFF
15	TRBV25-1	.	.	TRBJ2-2	TGTGCCAGCAGTCCGGTGGCAGGGAACACCGGGGAGCTGTTTTTT	CASSPVAGNTGELFF
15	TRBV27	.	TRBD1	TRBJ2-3	TGTGCCAGCAGACGGACAGGGCGCGGGGCAGATACGCAGTATTTT	CASRRTGRGADTQYF
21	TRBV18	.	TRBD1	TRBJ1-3	TGTGCCAGCTCACCACCAGAAACGACAGGGGGGATTCCTGGCTCTGGAAACACCATATATTTT	CASSPPETTGGIPGSGNTIYF
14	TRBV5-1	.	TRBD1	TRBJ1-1	TGCGCCAGCAGCTTTGAGGGGGCGAACACTGAAGCTTTCTTT	CASSFEGANTEAFF
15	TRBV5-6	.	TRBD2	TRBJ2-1	TGTGCCAGCAGCTTGGGCGATAGGACTAGTGGTGAGCAGTTCTTC	CASSLGDRTSGEQFF
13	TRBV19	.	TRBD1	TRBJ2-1	TGTGCCAGTAGTTTCCAGGGGGCAGGCGAGCAGTTCTTC	CASSFQGAGEQFF
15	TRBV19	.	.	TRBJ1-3	TGTGCCAGTAGTATTGGACACCTCGCTGGAAACACCATATATTTT	CASSIGHLAGNTIYF
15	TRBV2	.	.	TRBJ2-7	TGTGCCAGCTCGTGGACGGGACTCCCGTCCGGCGAGCAGTACTTC	CASSWTGLPSGEQYF
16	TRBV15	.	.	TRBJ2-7	TGTGCCACCAGCATTTTCCGGTCTCCTGAACCATACGAGCAGTACTTC	CATSIFRSPEPYEQYF
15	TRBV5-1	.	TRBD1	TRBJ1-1	TGCGCCAGCAGCCTACTACCGGGACAGGACACTGAAGCTTTCTTT	CASSLLPGQDTEAFF
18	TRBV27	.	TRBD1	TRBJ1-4	TGTGCCAGCAGTCCCCGGACAGGGCTAGATGCGGCTAATGAAAAACTGTTTTTT	CASSPRTGLDAANEKLFF
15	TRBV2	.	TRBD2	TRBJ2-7	TGTGCCAGCAGTCCAGCGGGGGCCCTATCCTACGAGCAGTACTTC	CASSPAGALSYEQYF
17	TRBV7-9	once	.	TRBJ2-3	TGTGCCAGCAGCTTAGGTTTGATAGCGGAGGGCACAGATACGCAGTATTTT	CASSLGLIAEGTDTQYF
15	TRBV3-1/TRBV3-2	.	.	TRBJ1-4	TGTGCCAGCAGCCGGGGTGGGGGGAATAATGAAAAACTGTTTTTT	CASSRGGGNNEKLFF
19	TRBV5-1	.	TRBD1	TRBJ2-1	TGTGCCAGCAGCACCCGGGAACAGGGGCGACACCCTCCCCACAATGAGCAGTTCTTC	CASSTREQGRHPPHNEQFF
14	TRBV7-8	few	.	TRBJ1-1	TGTGCCAGCACCTGGGGCGTGACAGTGAAGGGAGCTTTCTTT	CASTWGVTVKGAFF
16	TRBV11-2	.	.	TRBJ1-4	TGTGCCAGCAGCTTAGGGCTGACAGGAGCGGGGGAAAAACTGTTTTTT	CASSLGLTGAGEKLFF
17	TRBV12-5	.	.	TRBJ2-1	TGTGCTAGTGGCTCCTCCACCGGGTCCGACTTCTACAATGAGCAGTTCTTC	CASGSSTGSDFYNEQFF